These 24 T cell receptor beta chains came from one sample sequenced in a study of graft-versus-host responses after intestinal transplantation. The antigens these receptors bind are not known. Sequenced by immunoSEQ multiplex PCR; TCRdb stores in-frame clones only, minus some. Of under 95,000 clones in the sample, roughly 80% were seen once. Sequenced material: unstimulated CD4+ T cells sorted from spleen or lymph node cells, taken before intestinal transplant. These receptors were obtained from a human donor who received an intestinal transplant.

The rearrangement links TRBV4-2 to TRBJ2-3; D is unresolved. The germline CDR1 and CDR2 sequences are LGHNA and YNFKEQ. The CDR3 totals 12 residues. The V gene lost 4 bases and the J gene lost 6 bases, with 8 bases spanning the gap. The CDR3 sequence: CASSLMRDTQYF. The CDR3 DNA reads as TGTGCCAGCAGCCTTATGCGGGATACGCAGTATTTT.

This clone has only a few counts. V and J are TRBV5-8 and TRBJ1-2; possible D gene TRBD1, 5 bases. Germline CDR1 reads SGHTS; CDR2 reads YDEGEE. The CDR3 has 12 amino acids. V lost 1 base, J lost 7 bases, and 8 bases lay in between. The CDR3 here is CASSLWGVGYTF. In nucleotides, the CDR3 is TGTGCCAGCAGCTTGTGGGGGGTTGGCTACACCTTC.

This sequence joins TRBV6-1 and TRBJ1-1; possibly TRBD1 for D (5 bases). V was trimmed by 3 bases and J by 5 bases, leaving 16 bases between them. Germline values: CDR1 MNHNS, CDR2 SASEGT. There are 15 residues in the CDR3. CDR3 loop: CASSDRGRAGTEAFF. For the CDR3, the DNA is TGTGCCAGCAGTGACCGGGGCCGAGCGGGGACTGAAGCTTTCTTT.

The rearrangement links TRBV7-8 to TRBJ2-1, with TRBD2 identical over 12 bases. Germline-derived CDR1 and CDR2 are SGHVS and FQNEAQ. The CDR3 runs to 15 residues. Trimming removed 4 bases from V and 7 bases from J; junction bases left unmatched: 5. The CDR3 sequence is CASSSRLAGVNEQFF. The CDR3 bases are TGTGCCAGCAGCTCAAGACTAGCGGGAGTGAATGAGCAGTTCTTC.

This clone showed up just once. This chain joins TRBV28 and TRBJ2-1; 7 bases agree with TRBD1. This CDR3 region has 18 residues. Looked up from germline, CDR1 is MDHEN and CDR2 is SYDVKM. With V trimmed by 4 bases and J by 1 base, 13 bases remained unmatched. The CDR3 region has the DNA TGTGCCAGCAGTTCCCCCAGGGGGTATGTAGGGTCCTACAATGAGCAGTTCTTC. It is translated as CASSSPRGYVGSYNEQFF.

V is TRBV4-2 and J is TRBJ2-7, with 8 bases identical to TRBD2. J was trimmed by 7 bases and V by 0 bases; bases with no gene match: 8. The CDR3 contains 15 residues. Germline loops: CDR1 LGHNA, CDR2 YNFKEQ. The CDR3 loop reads CASSQDFGLAGEQYF. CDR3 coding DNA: TGTGCCAGCAGCCAAGATTTCGGACTAGCTGGTGAGCAGTACTTC.

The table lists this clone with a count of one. CDR3 in amino acids: CASSAGVNTEAFF. Written as DNA, the CDR3 is TGTGCCAGCTCGGCAGGGGTGAACACTGAAGCTTTCTTT. V usage is TRBV2 and J usage is TRBJ1-1; perhaps TRBD1 as D (6 bases). The V end was cut by 8 bases, the J end by 0 bases, with 10 bases between. Germline-derived CDR1 and CDR2 are SNHLY and FYNNEI. The CDR3 has 13 amino acids.

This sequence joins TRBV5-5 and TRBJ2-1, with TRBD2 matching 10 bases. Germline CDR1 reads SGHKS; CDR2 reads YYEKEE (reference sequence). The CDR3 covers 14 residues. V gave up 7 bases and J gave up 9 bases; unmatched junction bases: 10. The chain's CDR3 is CASLAGVGQGEQFF. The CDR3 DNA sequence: TGTGCCAGCCTAGCGGGGGTCGGACAGGGTGAGCAGTTCTTC.

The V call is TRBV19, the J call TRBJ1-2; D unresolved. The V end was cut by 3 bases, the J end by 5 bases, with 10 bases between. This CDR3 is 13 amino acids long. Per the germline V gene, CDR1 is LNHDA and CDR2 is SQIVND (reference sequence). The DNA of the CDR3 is TGTGCCAGTAGTATGGGAGACACTTATGGCTACACCTTC. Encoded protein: CASSMGDTYGYTF.

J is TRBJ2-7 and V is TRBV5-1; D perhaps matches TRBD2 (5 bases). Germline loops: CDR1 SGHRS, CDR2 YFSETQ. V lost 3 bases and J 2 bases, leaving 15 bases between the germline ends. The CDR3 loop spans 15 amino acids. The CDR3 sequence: CASSSIRAGAYEQYF. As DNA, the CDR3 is TGCGCCAGCAGCTCAATTCGCGCGGGCGCCTACGAGCAGTACTTC. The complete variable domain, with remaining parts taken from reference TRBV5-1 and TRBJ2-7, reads KAGVTQTPRYLIKTRGQQVTLSCSPISGHRSVSWYQQTPGQGLQFLFEYFSETQRNKGNFPGRFSGRQFSNSRSEMNVSTLELGDSALYLCASSSIRAGAYEQYFGPGTRLTVT.

The CDR3 nucleotides are TGTGCCAGCAGCCGAATGGACAGCACTTATGGCTACACCTTC. Its translation: CASSRMDSTYGYTF. This chain joins TRBV7-8 and TRBJ1-2; TRBD1 might be the D (6 bases). This CDR3 is built from 14 residues. Germline V CDR1 and CDR2: SGHVS, FQNEAQ. V was clipped by 5 bases and J by 5 bases, with 15 bases between them.

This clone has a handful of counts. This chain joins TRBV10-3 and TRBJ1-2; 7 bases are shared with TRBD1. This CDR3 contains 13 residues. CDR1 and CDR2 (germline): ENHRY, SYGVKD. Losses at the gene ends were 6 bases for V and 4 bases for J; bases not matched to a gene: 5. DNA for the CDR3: TGTGCCATCAGCGGGGGACAGATCTATGGCTACACCTTC. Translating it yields CAISGGQIYGYTF.

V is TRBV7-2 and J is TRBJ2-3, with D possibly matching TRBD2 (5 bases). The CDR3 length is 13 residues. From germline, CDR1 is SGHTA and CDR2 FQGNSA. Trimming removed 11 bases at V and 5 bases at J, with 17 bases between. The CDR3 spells CAALLGAGDTQYF. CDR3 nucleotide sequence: TGTGCCGCCCTTTTGGGCGCGGGAGATACGCAGTATTTT.

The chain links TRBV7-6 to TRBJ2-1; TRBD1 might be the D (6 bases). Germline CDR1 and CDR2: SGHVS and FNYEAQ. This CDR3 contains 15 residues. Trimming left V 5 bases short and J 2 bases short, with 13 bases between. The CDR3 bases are TGTGCCAGCAGCCTGGGGGCTGAACCCTACAATGAGCAGTTCTTC. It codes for CASSLGAEPYNEQFF.

The CDR3 spells CASTALGDSYSPLHF. CDR3 in DNA: TGTGCCAGCACCGCGCTGGGGGACAGCTATTCACCCCTCCACTTT. The rearrangement uses TRBV2 and TRBJ1-6; 7 bases are shared with TRBD1. V lost 7 bases, J lost 8 bases, and 11 bases stayed unmatched. Germline-derived CDR1 and CDR2 are SNHLY and FYNNEI. The CDR3 is 15 residues long.

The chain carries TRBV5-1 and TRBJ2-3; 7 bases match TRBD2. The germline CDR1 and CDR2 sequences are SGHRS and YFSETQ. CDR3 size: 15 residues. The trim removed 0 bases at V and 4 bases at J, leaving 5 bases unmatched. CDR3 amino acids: CASSLAGGIADTQYF. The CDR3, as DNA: TGCGCCAGCAGCTTGGCCGGGGGGATCGCAGATACGCAGTATTTT.

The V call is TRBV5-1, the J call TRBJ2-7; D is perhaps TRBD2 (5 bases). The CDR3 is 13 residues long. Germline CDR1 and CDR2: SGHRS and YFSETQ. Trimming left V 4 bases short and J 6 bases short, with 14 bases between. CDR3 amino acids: CASSQLVSREQYF. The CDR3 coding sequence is TGCGCCAGCAGCCAACTAGTGAGTCGCGAGCAGTACTTC.

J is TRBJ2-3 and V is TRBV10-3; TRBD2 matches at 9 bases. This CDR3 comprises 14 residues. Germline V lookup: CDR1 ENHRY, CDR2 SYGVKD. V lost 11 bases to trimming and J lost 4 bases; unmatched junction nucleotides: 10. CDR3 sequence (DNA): TGTGCCGCCGGCGGGGGGGCGGGAGCAGATACGCAGTATTTT. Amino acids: CAAGGGAGADTQYF.

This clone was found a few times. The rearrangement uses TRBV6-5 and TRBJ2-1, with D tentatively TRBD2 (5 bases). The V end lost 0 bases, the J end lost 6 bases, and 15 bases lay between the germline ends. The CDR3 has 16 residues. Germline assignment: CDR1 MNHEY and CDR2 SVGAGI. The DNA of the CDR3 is TGTGCCAGCAGTTACTCGGGCAACCCTAGCCCCAATGAGCAGTTCTTC. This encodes CASSYSGNPSPNEQFF.

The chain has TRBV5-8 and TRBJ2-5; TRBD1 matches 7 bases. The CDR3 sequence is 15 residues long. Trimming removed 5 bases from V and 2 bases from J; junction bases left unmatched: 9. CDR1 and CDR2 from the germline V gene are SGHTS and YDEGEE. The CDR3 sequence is CASRDRDRAQETQYF. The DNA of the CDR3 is TGTGCCAGCAGGGACCGCGACAGGGCTCAAGAGACCCAGTACTTC.

The CDR3 coding sequence is TGTGCCAGCAGCTTGGTGTCAGGGGATGGTGAGCAGTTCTTC. It translates to CASSLVSGDGEQFF. The chain combines TRBV5-4 with TRBJ2-1; perhaps TRBD1 as D (6 bases). The CDR3 runs to 14 residues. The germline V and J ends were trimmed by 0 bases and 9 bases, with 13 bases remaining between them. CDR1 is SGHNT and CDR2 is YYREEE in the germline V gene (reference sequence).

CDR3 region: CASRFYDRGYEQYF. The CDR3 region has the DNA TGTGCCAGCAGGTTCTATGACAGGGGGTACGAGCAGTACTTC. V usage is TRBV2 and J usage is TRBJ2-7; 9 nucleotides agree with TRBD1. V trimming: 6 bases; J trimming: 4 bases; junction bases outside the gene matches: 7. Germline-derived CDR1 and CDR2 are SNHLY and FYNNEI. The CDR3 is made up of 14 amino acids.

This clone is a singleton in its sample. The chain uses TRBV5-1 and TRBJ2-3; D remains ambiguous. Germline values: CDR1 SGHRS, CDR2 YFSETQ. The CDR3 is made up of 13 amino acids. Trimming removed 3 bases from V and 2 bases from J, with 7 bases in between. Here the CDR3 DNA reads TGCGCCAGCAGCTACAACCCCACAGATACGCAGTATTTT. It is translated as CASSYNPTDTQYF.

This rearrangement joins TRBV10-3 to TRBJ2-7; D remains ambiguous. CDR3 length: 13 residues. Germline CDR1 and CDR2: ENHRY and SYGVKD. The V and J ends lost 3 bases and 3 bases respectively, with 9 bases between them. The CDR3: CAISEPPIYEQYF. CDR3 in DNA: TGTGCCATCAGTGAACCCCCTATCTACGAGCAGTACTTC.